This TCR beta chain derives from a study of blood T cell repertoires in COVID-19. Looking at the study overall: Italy, Spain and the United States were the sources of the convalescent and acute COVID-19 samples. The cDNA or gDNA used as material had been derived from T cells, B-cell-depleted T cells, or PBMCs.

While infection was still active, Seattle patients were enrolled and then followed longitudinally. This clone was detected once. Original handling: Amplifying reference gene primers gave estimates of nucleated cell counts. Sequencing was performed with immunoSEQ multiplex PCR; in TCRdb, only in-frame clones are kept and a portion is missing. Clonal size and the V and J genes are those of that table, whereas D and trimming came from the DNA. The repertoire holds about 130,000 clones, with about 76% as singletons. The CDR3 is 15 amino acids. Looked up from germline, CDR1 is SGHTA and CDR2 is FQGNSA. V was trimmed by 1 base and J by 2 bases, leaving 10 bases between them.

The origin of this receptor is a woman aged 70-85 years with COVID-19, enrolled during active disease. The source material was peripheral blood. V and J are TRBV7-2 and TRBJ2-3; D remains unclear. The CDR3 here is CASSLDARFTDTQYF. In DNA form, the CDR3 reads TGTGCCAGCAGCTTAGATGCCAGATTCACAGATACGCAGTATTTT.